This TCR beta chain was captured in a study of T-cell memory formation after mild COVID-19. About the study: TCR clustering was largely donor specific.

TCRdb re-called the 5' RACE reads through MiXCR, storing one row per CDR3 protein. The sample has roughly 580,000 distinct CDR3 sequences, approximately 18% seen once. Study findings and constraints: Some clones that responded turned up in pre-infection memory, which suggests that cross-reactive memory joined in. A second wave expanding day 15 to 37 was CD4+-biased; contracting clones were balanced. Most CD4+ clones that shrank were in CM and EM, while CD8+ ones turned up in EMRA.

This clonotype has only a few counts. Its antigen is not identified. V lost 2 bases, J lost 4 bases, and 4 bases stayed unmatched. Looked up from germline, CDR1 is MGHRA and CDR2 is YSYEKL. The CDR3 extends over 15 amino acids. The TCR comes from an adult woman who had mild COVID-19 (a few samples of this study predate the infection). Cell type and time point are not known. Sample: PBMCs or a T cell subset sorted from them (not recorded which). This chain joins TRBV4-1 and TRBJ2-1, with 8 positions matching TRBD2. CDR3 bases: TGCGCCAGCAGCCAAAGGCGGGGGGAATACAATGAGCAGTTCTTC. Amino acids: CASSQRRGEYNEQFF.